One TCR beta chain is described in this entry. Its antigen has not been determined. Base qualities were left out, and no much larger clone turns up one base away. The data originate from a study of cytomegalovirus exposure and HLA in healthy donors (dated by TCRdb to between 2016 and 2019). General notes on the study: An earlier analysis of more than 550 of the donors reported about 280 Gb of sequence data and 117 million unique TCR beta sequences obtained from about 179 million T cells. Roughly 300 gigabases of sequencing data and some 85 million unique TCR sequences were included in an early release covering 550 to 800 HLA-typed donors. Of the roughly 400 genotyped donors, less than 85% were placed in the genetic ancestry cluster associated with self-reported Caucasian donors. The study aimed to test whether signatures of past pathogen exposure could be identified by cataloging public T cell receptors. The study used immunosequencing to profile the T cell repertoires of 666 subjects and linked those repertoires to cytomegalovirus serostatus. In addition to the first cohort of about 650 subjects, a separate validation cohort of 120 different subjects was used. To predict cytomegalovirus infection status, the study combined high-throughput TCR immunosequencing, statistical association of individual TCRs with disease status, and machine learning. A later analysis re-analyzed previously published TCR beta repertoires from 660 or so donors and added high-resolution HLA genotyping to study TCR occurrence patterns. Rather than drawing on any new phenotypic data, the later analysis identified candidate immune exposures from TCR beta sequences and the way those sequences occurred across donors. In an earlier analysis of 587 of the donors, high-throughput TCR beta sequencing was used to judge whether each TCR beta V gene segment behaved as functional or pseudogenic. Donor age, sex, ethnicity and CMV serostatus were collected together with the repertoire data. In a later genetic analysis, genome-wide SNP genotypes for 398 of the 666 donors were used, and that subset was treated as a discovery cohort. All discovery cohort repertoires had been generated on a single sequencing platform. Both class I and class II loci were covered by HLA typing, at four-digit resolution. The number of donors typed differed by locus, with 629-630 for A, B, C, DRB1 and DQB1, over 500 for DQA1, 600 to 610 for DPA1, and over 400 for DPB1. Four to six DR-DQ haplotypes were handled as single units for association and clustering, since linkage in the cohort was strong. Across around 400 genotyped donors of the cohort, an average of about 250,000 unique TCR beta nucleotide sequences per donor were sequenced, and around 19% of those sequences were non-productive. What the research found in general, with its limitations: In the study, approximately 150 TCR beta chains were listed as associated with cytomegalovirus. Across donors, most TCR sequences were observed very rarely, whereas some public TCRs were present in many individuals. V-gene and J-gene trimming of TCR beta chains was associated with a missense DCLRE1C variant in a later genetic analysis, and the association was replicated in an independent cohort. CMV serostatus was the only immune exposure information available for the cohort. In a later analysis, the rate of TCR association differed among HLA loci, with DRB1 alleles having the most associated TCRs and HLA-C alleles having the fewest. It was suggested by the authors that the approach could potentially be generalized to other disease states and immunological phenotypes. Sequencing depth was assumed to be roughly uniform across donors in the presence/absence analyses, though that assumption may not hold. The earlier analysis of 587 of the donors excluded approximately 17 rarely observed V segments, including chromosome 9 orphons, because counts were too low. This cohort had only TCR beta chains sequenced, and the lack of alpha or paired-chain data limited which features could be detected. Because HLA typing was missing for some donors at each locus, association tests included only the typed subset. When HLA alleles, especially DR and DQ, strongly co-occurred, attributing TCR associations to individual alleles was difficult. A cluster of highly shared sequence variants was judged likely to represent a technical artifact of the sequencing pipeline. Correlated functional status among segregating V segments might be attributable to linkage disequilibrium, but an unknown experimental factor could not be ruled out. In a later analysis, around 17,000 TCR beta sequences were associated with specific HLA alleles at a false discovery rate of 0.05. In an earlier analysis of over 550 of the donors, most TCR beta V segments were observed in productive rearrangements about 90% or about 30% of the time, broadly matching IMGT annotations. In vitro tests confirmed that three of the cytomegalovirus-associated TCR beta chains recognize cytomegalovirus antigens. Cytomegalovirus status was reported to be diagnosed by the classifier with high specificity and sensitivity in both the original and validation cohorts. A later analysis found that HLA-associated TCR beta chains were more clonally expanded and had lower generation probabilities than equally common non-associated chains. In a later genetic analysis, fewer N-insertions in productive TCRs were reported among donors in an Asian-associated ancestry cluster than the roughly 700-donor mean. Because the 87-base-pair reads could not distinguish some IMGT-functional V segments, including TRBV6-2 and TRBV6-3, those segments were excluded. Several of the top co-occurrence clusters appeared to be linked to parvovirus B19, influenza, CMV and Epstein-Barr virus, according to a later analysis. In a later analysis, most CMV-associated TCR beta chains were found to appear HLA-restricted, with HLA associations seemingly driven largely by CMV exposure. A further reported finding was that TCR beta sequences accurately predicted the HLA-A and HLA-B alleles for most subjects in the first cohort.

In the germline V gene (reference sequence), CDR1 corresponds to PRHDT and CDR2 to FYEKMQ. The cysteine opens and the phenylalanine closes a CDR3 of 14 amino acids. Just CDR3 DNA is preserved here, 42 bases in frame from base 1. The V and J ends are trimmed by 5 bases and 2 bases, leaving 13 bases between them. The cohort consisted of hundreds of healthy bone marrow donors. At the time of sampling, every cohort member was nominally healthy, though immune exposures that went unrecorded were likely present. The donor was CMV seropositive and was included in the group of 290 or so seropositive cohort members. A peripheral blood sample was collected from each donor, and TCR beta sequencing was performed on peripheral blood mononuclear cells. Genomic DNA extraction from the blood cell samples was performed with the Qiagen DNeasy Blood Extraction Kit. The method behind the library was the immunoSEQ multiplex PCR assay. A mixture of 60 forward primers for TCR Vbeta segments and 13 reverse primers for TCR Jbeta segments was used in the multiplex PCR. A multiplex PCR assay on genomic DNA amplified the CDR3 region of rearranged TCR beta genes. Amplified TCR beta libraries were sequenced as 87-base-pair reads on the Illumina HiSeq System. Per the original workflow: A later analysis counted about 80 million unique TCR beta chains across the 600 to 850 repertoires, and about 10 million of these chains were shared by at least two donors. To remove PCR and sequencing errors, raw reads were error-corrected and collapsed into unique sequences using a nearest-neighbor algorithm that merged closely related sequences. V, D and J gene segments were assigned by aligning CDR3 sequences to IMGT reference sequences. For a sequence to be retained, at least a six-nucleotide match to both a V gene segment and a J gene segment was required. A rearrangement was called productive if the CDR3 had no stop codons and remained in frame with V and J, and every other rearrangement was called non-productive. Following IMGT convention, CDR3 was defined as the stretch from the second conserved V-encoded cysteine up to the conserved J-encoded phenylalanine. The earlier analysis of 587 of the donors excluded sequences that lacked an unambiguous match to a single V gene segment. In an earlier analysis of almost 600 of the donors, a V segment was called functional when productive rearrangements were above 56.7%, and segregating when the standard deviation between donors exceeded 5%. A statistical classification framework was developed to diagnose cytomegalovirus status using the catalog of TCR beta chain sequences. In a later analysis, V and J genes were assigned by comparing TCR nucleotide sequences against IMGT/GENE-DB human TR gene sequences. The TCRdist pipeline was used in a later analysis to assign CDR3 sequences and most-parsimonious VDJ recombination scenarios. In a later analysis, each TCR beta chain was defined by its CDR3 amino acid sequence together with its V-gene family, and reads lacking a unique V-gene family were excluded. As a way to deal with suspected cross-contamination and a sequencing artifact, a later analysis dropped approximately 570 nucleotide sequences that were highly shared and had low generation probability. For each public chain, a later analysis derived a clonal expansion index from normalized ranks of inferred template counts within each repertoire. A later analysis computed generation probabilities with a VDJ recombination model fitted to out-of-frame rearrangements, and checked the results against IGoR. In a later analysis, TCR-TCR, TCR-HLA and TCR-CMV co-occurrence was scored with hypergeometric tests, and a repertoire-size bias correction was applied to TCR pairs. False discovery rates were estimated in a later analysis by permuting HLA or CMV assignments 20 times. In a later analysis, co-occurring TCRs were grouped with DBSCAN, and TCRdist sequence similarity was added when clustering was performed within HLA-allele-positive subsets. Repertoires with fewer than 30,000 or more than 120,000 public chains were left out of co-occurrence clustering, as were about 5 repertoires with anomalous nucleotide sharing. Imported from immuneACCESS, the table was reduced by TCRdb to in-frame sequences with V and J called. These copies leave out some clones; in studies compared against another copy, an unresolved V gene accounts for under half, and the cause of the remainder is not known. V, J and clone size reflect that table, while D and trimming were determined from the DNA. The sample records 100,000 to 150,000 clones, 80% of which are singletons. Jointly, the top ten make up approximately 10% of the sample.

The rearranged segments are TRBV13 and TRBJ2-7, and possibly TRBD2, on 5 matching bases. This TCR came from a man aged 25 to 40 in good health and CMV-seropositive. Input material: PBMCs. For the CDR3, the sequence is CASSPRAGTYEQYF. The DNA sequence follows: TGTGCCAGCAGCCCGAGGGCAGGAACCTACGAGCAGTACTTC.